This record looks at one T cell receptor (beta chain) sequence and its context. Samples came from healthy bone marrow donors. The sample belongs to a study of cytomegalovirus exposure and HLA in healthy donors. Looking at the study overall: An early data release held tens of millions of unique TCRs from HLA-typed donors.

It was with 60 Vbeta and 13 Jbeta primers that the PCR ran. Clones were sequenced by immunoSEQ multiplex PCR, and TCRdb holds only the in-frame ones, with some missing. The data show 73,000 or so clones, more than 65% seen once. With V trimmed by 4 bases and J by 9 bases, 21 bases remained unmatched. CDR3 length: 18 amino acids. Looked up from germline, CDR1 is GTSNPN and CDR2 is SVGIG (reference sequence). The clonotype comes from a woman between 35 and 50 years old in good health and CMV-seropositive. The sequencing input was PBMCs. This sequence joins TRBV30 and TRBJ2-1; 10 nucleotides match TRBD2. In DNA, the CDR3 is TGTGCCTGGACTATAGTAGCGGGGGGCCAGCCGGGGACCGCTGAGCAGTTCTTC. This encodes CAWTIVAGGQPGTAEQFF.